This TCR beta chain was found in a study of T cells expressing NK-cell markers. The study, taken as a whole, reports: The study found these clonotypes also leading the CD3+CD56-NKG2C+ fraction in four donors.

Germline-derived CDR1 and CDR2 are MNHEY and SVGEGT. The CDR3 runs to 14 residues. Worth noting for this clonotype: The antigen is not known.

TCRdb re-analyzed the 5' RACE reads; it lists each CDR3 protein once, without DNA. The sample holds about half a million distinct CDR3 sequences. Sequenced material: blood T cells: a sorted CD56 or NKG2C T cell subset, CD4+ or CD8+ T cells, or bulk PBMC T cells (not recorded which). The V and J genes are TRBV6-2 or TRBV6-3 and TRBJ1-1; TCRdb calls TRBD1, which cannot be checked without DNA. This sequence originates from a woman between 50 and 59 years old in good health. The CDR3: CASSYTGIGTEAFF.